This T cell receptor (beta chain) appears in the sequencing data of a study of blood T cells in healthy people across ages. The study's findings and limits: Donor CMV status, an unknown factor, possibly confounded changes in expanded clonotypes. Long-lived and aged donors differed, with more naive CD4+ cells and higher diversity in the long-lived.

The CDR3 has 18 residues. V shed 1 base, J shed 3 bases, and the junction held 9 bases outside the gene matches. Germline CDR1 reads LNHNV; CDR2 reads YYDKDF (reference sequence). Combining a sample-barcoded 5' primer with a J-beta primer mix, a second PCR ran for roughly 6 to 12 cycles. In TCRdb, the 5' RACE reads were re-called with MiXCR into one record per CDR3 protein. The table lists around 800,000 distinct CDR3 sequences, 40% to 65% of them singletons. With respect to this clonotype: Its specificity is unknown.

The material sequenced was blood. The chain couples TRBV15 to TRBJ1-5, with TRBD1 matching over 10 bases. This sequence originates from a man older than 75 in good health. CDR3 region: CATSRGTGGDRANQPQHF. The CDR3 DNA is TGTGCCACCAGCAGAGGGACAGGGGGAGATAGGGCCAATCAGCCCCAGCATTTT.